A single sample gave rise to the 23 T cell receptor beta chains below, sequenced in a study of T cells in Graves' hyperthyroidism and ophthalmopathy. Amplified TCR beta CDR3 regions derived from RNA transcripts. In the first-round RT-PCR of the TCR CDR3, the HTBI primer set was used. One entry per CDR3 protein, called by TCRdb with MiXCR from the multiplex PCR reads. The sample consists of over 500,000 distinct CDR3 sequences, around 15% of them appearing once. Sequencing was performed on blood. Source of these receptors: a woman between 40 and 50 years old with Graves' hyperthyroidism.

This clonotype was recorded at least ten times. The rearrangement uses TRBV18 and TRBJ2-7; the match to TRBD2 covers 7 bases. This CDR3 is 16 amino acids long. The V gene's germline CDR1 is KGHSH and CDR2 LQKENI. Unmatched junction bases numbered 10, after V lost 3 bases and J lost 2 bases. Here the CDR3 DNA reads TGTGCCAGCTCACCCACGGGACTAAGCTTCGCCTACGAGCAGTACTTC. Translating gives CASSPTGLSFAYEQYF.

The J gene is TRBJ1-5, the V gene TRBV28; no clear D gene. Germline V CDR1 and CDR2: MDHEN, SYDVKM. The CDR3 runs 17 residues. Trimming pared 3 bases from V and 0 bases from J, leaving 15 bases between. CDR3 DNA sequence: TGTGCCAGCAGTTTCGGTGCGGAGGACTATAGCAATCAGCCCCAGCATTTT. Residues: CASSFGAEDYSNQPQHF.

This chain links TRBV6-1 with TRBJ2-1; D possibly uses TRBD1 or TRBD2 (6 bases each). Germline V gene sequence: CDR1 MNHNS, CDR2 SASEGT. The V and J ends lost 3 bases and 0 bases respectively, with 15 bases between them. This CDR3 region has 17 residues. The CDR3: CASSDGGLANSYNEQFF. The CDR3 DNA follows: TGTGCCAGCAGTGATGGGGGGCTAGCGAACTCCTACAATGAGCAGTTCTTC.

This clonotype appeared a few times. The chain uses TRBV7-8 and TRBJ2-3, with 9 bases aligning to TRBD2. V gave up 3 bases and J gave up 4 bases; unmatched junction bases: 5. Germline values: CDR1 SGHVS, CDR2 FQNEAQ. The length of the CDR3 is 15 residues. As DNA, the CDR3 is TGTGCCAGCAGCTTTAGCGGGAGTAGCCCAGATACGCAGTATTTT. Protein product: CASSFSGSSPDTQYF.

This clonotype was counted at least ten times. The chain combines TRBV2 with TRBJ1-6; tentative D call: TRBD1 (6 bases). Trimming pared 4 bases from V and 6 bases from J, leaving 22 bases between. The germline CDR1 and CDR2 sequences are SNHLY and FYNNEI. The CDR3 runs to 18 residues. The CDR3, as DNA: TGTGCCAGCAGTGTTGAACCGCACAGGGAGGATAGTAATTCACCCCTCCACTTT. This sequence encodes CASSVEPHREDSNSPLHF.

This clonotype was observed a handful of times. The chain is built from TRBV5-4 and TRBJ2-3; 11 nucleotides line up with TRBD1. CDR3 length equals 16 residues. CDR1 and CDR2 from the germline V gene are SGHNT and YYREEE (reference sequence). With 2 bases clipped from V and 4 bases from J, the junction kept 6 bases outside the gene matches. The CDR3 DNA reads TGTGCCAGCAGCTTCCCGGGACAGGGGGGGGCAGATACGCAGTATTTT. Translating it yields CASSFPGQGGADTQYF. Filled out from reference TRBV5-4 and TRBJ2-3, the complete variable domain reads ETGVTQSPTHLIKTRGQQVTLRCSSQSGHNTVSWYQQALGQGPQFIFQYYREEENGRGNFPPRFSGLQFPNYSSELNVNALELDDSALYLCASSFPGQGGADTQYFGPGTRLTVL.

There are many counts of this clonotype. The V and J genes are TRBV4-1 and TRBJ2-7, with D perhaps TRBD1 (6 bases). The ends were cut back, 1 base at V and 2 bases at J, with 12 bases in the middle. The CDR3 has 15 amino acids. CDR1 is MGHRA, CDR2 YSYEKL, per germline. Here the CDR3 DNA reads TGCGCCAGCAGCCAAGCCAGAGCAGGGGCCTACGAGCAGTACTTC. The encoded protein is CASSQARAGAYEQYF.

This clonotype was seen repeatedly, ten times or more. The V and J genes are TRBV20-1 and TRBJ2-1, with 10 bases fitting TRBD2. Germline CDR1 and CDR2: DFQATT and SNEGSKA (reference sequence). After removal of 2 bases from V and 9 bases from J, the junction contained 7 bases not matched to a gene. There are 14 residues in the CDR3. The CDR3 nucleotides read TGCAGTGCTAGAATAACTAGCGGGATGATTGAGCAGTTCTTC. Encoded protein: CSARITSGMIEQFF.

The chain employs TRBV20-1 and TRBJ2-5; D perhaps matches TRBD2 (5 bases). The CDR3 sequence is 12 residues long. V lost 5 bases to trimming and J lost 2 bases, with 9 bases between them. Germline assignment: CDR1 DFQATT and CDR2 SNEGSKA (reference sequence). In DNA, the CDR3 is TGCAGTGCTTCCCGCGGGCAAGAGACCCAGTACTTC. Translation: CSASRGQETQYF.

At least ten counts were recorded for this clonotype. The CDR3 bases are TGTGCCAGCACAGGACAGGGACCCATCTATGGCTACACCTTC. This gives the protein CASTGQGPIYGYTF. The V call is TRBV6-1, the J call TRBJ1-2; 8 nucleotides align to TRBD1. The ends lost 7 bases at V and 4 bases at J; junction bases unmatched: 8. Looked up from germline, CDR1 is MNHNS and CDR2 is SASEGT. This CDR3 has 14 amino acids.

This clonotype was detected a few times. This chain joins TRBV6-2 or TRBV6-3 and TRBJ2-3; 8 nucleotides match TRBD1. The CDR3 sequence is 13 residues long. Losses at the gene ends were 8 bases for V and 2 bases for J; bases not matched to a gene: 3. Germline V gene sequence: CDR1 MNHEY, CDR2 SVGEGT. The CDR3 sequence: CASLDRATDTQYF. DNA for the CDR3: TGTGCCAGCCTGGACAGGGCCACAGATACGCAGTATTTT.

In this sample, this clonotype turned up many times. The genes are TRBV28 and TRBJ1-1; a possible D gene is TRBD1 (6 bases). This CDR3 region has 15 residues. Trimming took off 4 bases at V and 4 bases at J, with 16 bases between the two ends. Germline CDR1 MDHEN, CDR2 SYDVKM. The CDR3 coding sequence is TGTGCCAGCAGTTCCCGTTTTGGGGGGCGCACTGAAGCTTTCTTT. Translation: CASSSRFGGRTEAFF. Filled out from reference TRBV28 and TRBJ1-1, the complete variable domain reads DVKVTQSSRYLVKRTGEKVFLECVQDMDHENMFWYRQDPGLGLRLIYFSYDVKMKEKGDIPEGYSVSREKKERFSLILESASTNQTSMYLCASSSRFGGRTEAFFGQGTRLTVV.

The chain is built from TRBV18 and TRBJ1-2, with D possibly matching TRBD1 (5 bases). CDR3 length: 17 amino acids. Germline values: CDR1 KGHSH, CDR2 LQKENI. V lost 4 bases and J lost 6, with 24 bases in between. The CDR3: CASSLGAAGPQGDGYTF. The CDR3 DNA sequence: TGTGCCAGCTCACTCGGCGCTGCTGGGCCCCAGGGCGATGGCTACACCTTC.

The gene calls are TRBV6-1 and TRBJ2-5; 7 positions match TRBD1. V shed 7 bases and J 5 bases; nucleotides not matched to a gene: 13. This CDR3 region has 15 residues. Germline CDR1 is MNHNS and CDR2 is SASEGT. Written as DNA, the CDR3 is TGTGCCAGCACTGACGTTACAGGGGTCGGGGAGACCCAGTACTTC. Amino acid sequence: CASTDVTGVGETQYF.

This clonotype was counted between two and nine times. This rearrangement joins TRBV3-1 to TRBJ2-2, with 10 bases identical to TRBD2. V lost 8 bases to trimming and J lost 5 bases; unmatched junction nucleotides: 5. Germline CDR1 reads LGHDT; CDR2 reads YNNKEL (reference sequence). The CDR3 runs 14 residues. DNA for the CDR3: TGTGCCAGCGGAACGGGACTAGCGACCGGGGAGCTGTTTTTT. Translating gives CASGTGLATGELFF.

This clonotype was recorded at least ten times. J is TRBJ2-3 and V is TRBV15; 7 positions agree with TRBD1. With V trimmed by 0 bases and J by 2 bases, 8 bases remained unmatched. Germline V gene data show CDR1 as LNHNV and CDR2 as YYDKDF (reference sequence). The CDR3 runs to 17 residues. The CDR3 sequence is CATSRDSPGTDTDTQYF. The CDR3 DNA reads TGTGCCACCAGCAGAGATTCACCCGGGACAGACACAGATACGCAGTATTTT. Together with reference TRBV15 and TRBJ2-3, the CDR3 gives the full variable domain: DAMVIQNPRYQVTQFGKPVTLSCSQTLNHNVMYWYQQKSSQAPKLLFHYYDKDFNNEADTPDNFQSRRPNTSFCFLDIRSPGLGDTAMYLCATSRDSPGTDTDTQYFGPGTRLTVL.

Ten or more counts support this clonotype. The chain couples TRBV30 to TRBJ1-3, with D hard to call. CDR3 length: 14 amino acids. Germline V gene lookup returns CDR1 GTSNPN and CDR2 SVGIG (reference sequence). V was shortened by 5 bases and J by 1 base, with 12 bases between the two germline ends. The DNA of the CDR3 is TGTGCCTGGGGCCAAGGGTTTTCTGGAAACACCATATATTTT. Its protein is CAWGQGFSGNTIYF.

V is TRBV20-1 and J is TRBJ1-1, with no clear D. The germline V and J ends were trimmed by 3 bases and 5 bases, with 13 bases remaining between them. This CDR3 comprises 13 residues. Germline lookup yields CDR1 DFQATT and CDR2 SNEGSKA (reference sequence). CDR3 loop: CSASSTVGTEAFF. CDR3 DNA sequence: TGCAGTGCTAGTTCAACGGTGGGGACTGAAGCTTTCTTT.

The chain recombines TRBV9 with TRBJ2-7; the D gene is possibly TRBD2 (5 bases). V lost 0 bases and J lost 7, with 17 bases in between. The germline gives CDR1 SGDLS, CDR2 YYNGEE. The CDR3 is 15 amino acids. As DNA, the CDR3 is TGTGCCAGCAGCGTAGCGGACGGAGGCTCCCGGGAGCAGTACTTC. This translates into CASSVADGGSREQYF.

In its sample, this clonotype was seen many times. This chain joins TRBV3-1 and TRBJ1-2; D is unclear. Trimming removed 0 bases from V and 5 bases from J, with 13 bases in between. Germline CDR1 reads LGHDT; CDR2 reads YNNKEL (reference sequence). This CDR3 region has 15 residues. CDR3 bases: TGTGCCAGCAGCCAAGAAATAGGTGTAGATTATGGCTACACCTTC. Its protein product is CASSQEIGVDYGYTF.

The CDR3 DNA follows: TGTGCCAGCTCGCCGGACAGAAGCACCGGGGAGCTGTTTTTT. It specifies CASSPDRSTGELFF. V usage is TRBV18 and J usage is TRBJ2-2; D may be TRBD1 (6 bases). CDR1 and CDR2 from the germline V gene are KGHSH and LQKENI. The germline V and J ends were trimmed by 6 bases and 4 bases, with 12 bases remaining between them. This CDR3 has 14 residues.

This clonotype was seen more than once but under ten times. The junction shows a germline mismatch at one end, possibly a read error. This chain joins TRBV10-3 and TRBJ1-2; possible D gene TRBD1, 5 bases. Germline V gene lookup returns CDR1 ENHRY and CDR2 SYGVKD. CDR3 length: 11 amino acids. The CDR3 DNA reads as TGTGTCATCAGAATGGACATTGGCTACACCTTC. Its translation is CVIRMDIGYTF.

This clonotype was seen more than once but under ten times. The chain combines TRBV5-1 with TRBJ2-2; TRBD1 matches 7 bases. The CDR3 is made up of 18 amino acids. Trimming at V came to 5 bases and at J to 0 bases, leaving 13 bases not matched to a gene. CDR1 SGHRS and CDR2 YFSETQ come from the germline V gene. Written as DNA, the CDR3 is TGCGCCAGCAGTCTGGGGCCGAGACAGGGACCGAACACCGGGGAGCTGTTTTTT. Amino acids: CASSLGPRQGPNTGELFF.